A single sample gave rise to the 21 T cell receptor beta chains below, sequenced in a study of T cell responses to AZD1222 COVID-19 vaccine. The repertoire was sequenced with immunoSEQ multiplex PCR; TCRdb's copy has only in-frame clones and lacks some. This table holds about 97,000 clones, roughly 90% found once. This specimen consisted of peripheral blood, obtained on day 0 of AZD1222 vaccination. These TCRs come from an adult in good health.

This chain connects TRBV5-4 to TRBJ2-5, with 7 bases matching TRBD2. CDR3 length equals 16 residues. CDR1 is SGHNT and CDR2 is YYREEE in the germline V gene (reference sequence). J lost 5 bases, V lost 4 bases, and 14 bases had no gene match. The CDR3 protein is CASSLSGDPSGETQYF. CDR3 sequence (DNA): TGTGCCAGCAGCCTAAGCGGGGACCCTTCCGGGGAGACCCAGTACTTC.

V usage is TRBV28 and J usage is TRBJ1-2; D perhaps matches TRBD1 (6 bases). CDR3 size: 16 residues. V was clipped by 7 bases and J by 5 bases, with 23 bases between them. CDR1 and CDR2 (germline): MDHEN, SYDVKM. The CDR3 region has the DNA TGTGCCAGCACAGTGGATGCACAGGGCTTTTGGTATGGCTACACCTTC. Its translation: CASTVDAQGFWYGYTF.

This chain links TRBV19 with TRBJ1-5, with D tentatively TRBD1 (6 bases). Germline V gene data show CDR1 as LNHDA and CDR2 as SQIVND (reference sequence). The CDR3 runs 15 residues. Trimming took off 4 bases at V and 3 bases at J, with 13 bases between the two ends. This CDR3 is CASSTQGRNNQPQHF. DNA of the CDR3: TGTGCCAGTAGTACCCAGGGGAGGAACAATCAGCCCCAGCATTTT.

The chain uses TRBV24-1 and TRBJ2-1; D possibly matches TRBD1 or TRBD2 (6 bases each). The germline V and J ends were trimmed by 5 bases and 6 bases, with 13 bases remaining between them. The V gene's germline CDR1 is KGHDR and CDR2 SFDVKD. CDR3 length: 14 residues. The CDR3 sequence is CATSVGGLSNEQFF. CDR3 in DNA: TGTGCCACCAGTGTGGGGGGCTTATCCAATGAGCAGTTCTTC.

This clone was counted between two and nine times. This rearrangement joins TRBV3-1 (or the pseudogene TRBV3-2) to TRBJ2-1, with TRBD2 matching 8 bases. The CDR3 consists of 14 residues. J was trimmed by 4 bases and V by 5 bases; bases with no gene match: 4. From germline, CDR1 is LGHDT and CDR2 YNNKEL (reference sequence). The CDR3 DNA reads TGTGCCAGCAGCACCAGCGGGAGTTACAATGAGCAGTTCTTC. Residues: CASSTSGSYNEQFF.

This clone appeared once. The chain links TRBV3-1 (or the pseudogene TRBV3-2) to TRBJ2-7; TRBD1 might be the D (6 bases). CDR3 length equals 14 residues. V dropped 6 bases and J dropped 3 bases, with 15 bases sitting between them. Germline assignment: CDR1 LGHDT and CDR2 YNNKEL (reference sequence). CDR3 in amino acids: CASSPGTTFYEQYF. For the CDR3, the DNA is TGTGCCAGCAGTCCCGGGACAACCTTCTACGAGCAGTACTTC.

V gene TRBV6-5 combines with J gene TRBJ1-4; D unresolved. The CDR3 runs 14 residues. In germline, CDR1 is MNHEY, CDR2 SVGAGI. Trimming shortened V by 5 bases and J by 4 bases, and 11 bases separated the two germline ends. In DNA form, the CDR3 reads TGTGCCAGCAGTCCCTGGGTGGGTAATGAAAAACTGTTTTTT. It encodes CASSPWVGNEKLFF.

The sample holds many counts of this clone. This chain connects TRBV28 to TRBJ1-2, with 10 bases aligning to TRBD1. Germline CDR1 and CDR2: MDHEN and SYDVKM. This CDR3 region has 16 residues. The junction had 7 bases not matched to a gene; V was cut back by 3 bases and J by 3 bases. Written as DNA, the CDR3 is TGTGCCAGCAGTTTGAGGGGGACAGGGGCCCACTATGGCTACACCTTC. This gives the protein CASSLRGTGAHYGYTF.

The rearrangement uses TRBV6-2 or TRBV6-3 and TRBJ2-3; TRBD2 is a possible D gene (6 bases). The CDR3 is 15 residues long. V lost 0 bases and J 2 bases, leaving 9 bases between the germline ends. The germline V gene encodes CDR1 MNHEY and CDR2 SVGEGT. The CDR3 spells CASSYSTRNTDTQYF. The CDR3 DNA follows: TGTGCCAGCAGTTACTCGACTAGAAACACAGATACGCAGTATTTT.

The chain links TRBV5-5 to TRBJ1-5; D ambiguous. CDR1 and CDR2 from the germline V gene are SGHKS and YYEKEE (reference sequence). V gave up 1 base and J gave up 0 bases, with 11 bases separating them. The CDR3 is made up of 16 amino acids. The CDR3 here is CASSLFFGYSNQPQHF. The CDR3 DNA reads TGTGCCAGCAGCTTGTTTTTCGGTTATAGCAATCAGCCCCAGCATTTT.

This clone was counted only a few times. V usage is TRBV2 and J usage is TRBJ2-1, with TRBD2 matching 11 bases. CDR1 is SNHLY, CDR2 FYNNEI, per germline. The CDR3 length is 15 residues. Trimming took 7 bases from V and 4 from J; bases not matched to a gene: 6. CDR3: CASILAGGPYNEQFF. The CDR3 nucleotides read TGTGCCAGCATCTTAGCGGGAGGGCCGTACAATGAGCAGTTCTTC.

This CDR3 reads CASSQGALGSPLHF. CDR3 sequence (DNA): TGCGCCAGCAGCCAGGGAGCGCTAGGGTCACCCCTCCACTTT. V gene TRBV5-1 combines with J gene TRBJ1-6; a possible D gene is TRBD1 (5 bases). This CDR3 spans 14 amino acids. The germline gives CDR1 SGHRS, CDR2 YFSETQ. Trimming took 4 bases from V and 10 from J, leaving 15 bases between them.

The chain links TRBV7-6 to TRBJ1-6, with no clear D. CDR3 length: 15 amino acids. Trimming shortened V by 8 bases and J by 7 bases, and 18 bases separated the two germline ends. Germline CDR1 reads SGHVS; CDR2 reads FNYEAQ. The CDR3 reads CASGRGLITNSPLHF. CDR3 bases: TGTGCCAGCGGTCGAGGGCTGATAACGAATTCACCCCTCCACTTT.

This chain links TRBV20-1 with TRBJ2-1, with D hard to call. Germline V gene lookup returns CDR1 DFQATT and CDR2 SNEGSKA (reference sequence). The CDR3 totals 11 residues. The CDR3 DNA reads TGCAGGGCCAGAACGAGGAATGAGCAGTTCTTC. Amino acids: CRARTRNEQFF.

The gene calls are TRBV5-3 and TRBJ1-4; D gene unclear. TRBV5-3 is placed among ORFs of uncertain function. CDR3 size: 14 residues. The V gene lost 1 base and the J gene lost 10 bases, with 14 bases spanning the gap. CDR3 loop: CARSLRENSGKLFF. DNA of the CDR3: TGTGCCAGAAGCTTGAGGGAAAACTCAGGAAAACTGTTTTTT.

The J gene is TRBJ2-7, the V gene TRBV10-3, with TRBD1 matching 9 bases. Looked up from germline, CDR1 is ENHRY and CDR2 is SYGVKD. J was trimmed by 6 bases and V by 11 bases; bases with no gene match: 11. This CDR3 is built from 13 residues. This CDR3 reads CAHGQGQGAEQYF. In DNA, the CDR3 is TGTGCCCATGGACAGGGACAGGGTGCCGAGCAGTACTTC.

The chain recombines TRBV27 with TRBJ2-4; 7 bases line up with TRBD2. Germline V gene lookup returns CDR1 MNHEY and CDR2 SMNVEV (reference sequence). After removal of 8 bases from V and 5 bases from J, the junction contained 9 bases not matched to a gene. CDR3 size: 14 residues. CDR3 residues: CASASGDGENIQYF. The CDR3 nucleotides are TGTGCCAGCGCGAGCGGGGATGGTGAAAACATTCAGTACTTC.

The chain recombines TRBV7-6 with TRBJ1-1; D gene uncertain. V was trimmed by 5 bases and J by 1 base, leaving 8 bases between them. This CDR3 has 13 residues. Germline V CDR1 and CDR2: SGHVS, FNYEAQ. The CDR3 sequence is CASSRHENTEAFF. CDR3 DNA: TGTGCCAGCAGCCGACACGAGAACACTGAAGCTTTCTTT.

This chain connects TRBV7-9 to TRBJ1-2, with D hard to call. V was clipped by 4 bases and J by 7 bases, with 19 bases between them. CDR3 size: 15 residues. Germline V gene data show CDR1 as SEHNR and CDR2 as FQNEAQ (reference sequence). The CDR3 here is CASSSTDVTVTGYTF. The DNA of the CDR3 is TGTGCCAGCAGCTCAACGGACGTGACGGTAACTGGCTACACCTTC.

The chain joins TRBV7-6 to TRBJ1-4; the D is unclear. V lost 2 bases, J lost 4 bases, and 11 bases lay in between. Germline V gene data show CDR1 as SGHVS and CDR2 as FNYEAQ. This CDR3 spans 15 amino acids. This CDR3 is CASSLSEAVNEKLFF. The DNA of the CDR3 is TGTGCCAGCAGCTTAAGTGAAGCGGTTAATGAAAAACTGTTTTTT.

The V and J genes are TRBV19 and TRBJ2-7, with D unclear. Between the trimmed V and J ends, which lost 4 bases and 3 bases, there was a span of 10 bases. The CDR3 is 13 amino acids. The germline CDR1 and CDR2 sequences are LNHDA and SQIVND (reference sequence). The CDR3 spells CASSRGRHYEQYF. The CDR3 nucleotides are TGTGCCAGTAGTAGGGGAAGACACTACGAGCAGTACTTC.